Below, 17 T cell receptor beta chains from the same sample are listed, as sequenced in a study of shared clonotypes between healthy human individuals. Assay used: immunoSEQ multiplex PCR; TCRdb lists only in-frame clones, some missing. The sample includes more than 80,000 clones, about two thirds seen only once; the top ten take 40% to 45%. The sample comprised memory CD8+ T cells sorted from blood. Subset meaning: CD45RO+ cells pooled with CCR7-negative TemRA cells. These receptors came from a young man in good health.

The DNA of the CDR3 is TGCGCCAGCAGTGAGTCTCCAAGTTCCTACAATGAGCAGTTCTTC. Protein: CASSESPSSYNEQFF. The chain uses TRBV10-1 and TRBJ2-1; the D is unclear. Germline V gene lookup returns CDR1 WNHNN and CDR2 SYGVQD (reference sequence). The CDR3 extends over 15 amino acids. V was clipped by 0 bases and J by 1 base, with 7 bases between them.

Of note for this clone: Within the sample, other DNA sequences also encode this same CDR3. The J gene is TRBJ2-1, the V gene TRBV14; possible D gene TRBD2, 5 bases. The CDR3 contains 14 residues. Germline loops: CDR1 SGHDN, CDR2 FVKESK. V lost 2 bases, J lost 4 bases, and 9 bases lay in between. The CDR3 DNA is TGTGCCAGCAGCCAAAGGACTGGATACAATGAGCAGTTCTTC. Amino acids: CASSQRTGYNEQFF.

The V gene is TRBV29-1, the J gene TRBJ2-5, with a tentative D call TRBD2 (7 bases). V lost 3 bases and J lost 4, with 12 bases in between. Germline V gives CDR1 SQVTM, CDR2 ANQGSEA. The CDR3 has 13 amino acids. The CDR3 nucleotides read TGCAGCGTTGAGGGGGGGCAGGGAGAGACCCAGTACTTC. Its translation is CSVEGGQGETQYF.

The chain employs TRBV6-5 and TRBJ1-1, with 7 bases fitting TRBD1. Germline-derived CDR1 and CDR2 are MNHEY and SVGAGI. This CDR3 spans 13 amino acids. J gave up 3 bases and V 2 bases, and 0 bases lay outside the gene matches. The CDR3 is CASSYTGDTEAFF. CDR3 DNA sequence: TGTGCCAGCAGTTACACAGGGGACACTGAAGCTTTCTTT.

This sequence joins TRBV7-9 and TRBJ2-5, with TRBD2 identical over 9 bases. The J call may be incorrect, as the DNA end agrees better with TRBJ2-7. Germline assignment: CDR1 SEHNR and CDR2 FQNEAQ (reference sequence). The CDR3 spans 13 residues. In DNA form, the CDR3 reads TGTGCCAGCAGAAATAGCGGGAGTCACGAGCAGTACTTC. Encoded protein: CASRNSGSHEQYF.

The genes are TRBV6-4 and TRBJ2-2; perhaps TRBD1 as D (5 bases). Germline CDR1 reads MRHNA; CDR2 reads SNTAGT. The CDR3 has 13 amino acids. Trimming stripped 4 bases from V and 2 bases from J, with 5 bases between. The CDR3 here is CASSGGNTGELFF. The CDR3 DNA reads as TGTGCCAGCAGTGGGGGCAACACCGGGGAGCTGTTTTTT.

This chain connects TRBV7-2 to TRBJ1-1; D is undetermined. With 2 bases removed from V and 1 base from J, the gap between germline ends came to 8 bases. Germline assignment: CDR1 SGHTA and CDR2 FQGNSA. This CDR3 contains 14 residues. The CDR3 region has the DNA TGTGCCAGCAGCTTAAACACGGGGAACACTGAAGCTTTCTTT. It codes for CASSLNTGNTEAFF. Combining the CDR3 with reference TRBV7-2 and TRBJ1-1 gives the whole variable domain GAGVSQSPSNKVTEKGKDVELRCDPISGHTALYWYRQSLGQGLEFLIYFQGNSAPDKSGLPSDRFSAERTGGSVSTLTIQRTQQEDSAVYLCASSLNTGNTEAFFGQGTRLTVV.

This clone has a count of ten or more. The CDR3 bases are TGTGCCAGTAGTATAACAAGCCAAGAGACCCAGTACTTC. This gives the protein CASSITSQETQYF. The V and J genes are TRBV19 and TRBJ2-5; no definite D call. The germline V gene encodes CDR1 LNHDA and CDR2 SQIVND (reference sequence). Trimming removed 2 bases from V and 1 base from J, with 5 bases in between. The CDR3 is 13 amino acids.

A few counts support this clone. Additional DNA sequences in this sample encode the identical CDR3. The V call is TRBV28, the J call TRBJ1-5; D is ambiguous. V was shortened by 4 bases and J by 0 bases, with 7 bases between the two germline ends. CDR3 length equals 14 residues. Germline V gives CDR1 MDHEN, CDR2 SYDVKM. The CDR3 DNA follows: TGTGCCAGCAGTTCGGGGTATAGCAATCAGCCCCAGCATTTT. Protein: CASSSGYSNQPQHF. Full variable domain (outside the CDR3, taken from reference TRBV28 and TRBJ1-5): DVKVTQSSRYLVKRTGEKVFLECVQDMDHENMFWYRQDPGLGLRLIYFSYDVKMKEKGDIPEGYSVSREKKERFSLILESASTNQTSMYLCASSSGYSNQPQHFGDGTRLSIL.

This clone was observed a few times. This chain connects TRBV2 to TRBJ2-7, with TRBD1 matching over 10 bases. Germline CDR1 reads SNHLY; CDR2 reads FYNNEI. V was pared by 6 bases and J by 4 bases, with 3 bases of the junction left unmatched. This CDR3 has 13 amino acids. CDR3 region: CASRDRGKYEQYF. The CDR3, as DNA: TGTGCCAGCAGGGACAGGGGGAAGTACGAGCAGTACTTC.

As DNA, the CDR3 is TGTGCCAGCAGTTTATCCACAGGGGCCGGCAATCAGCCCCAGCATTTT. Amino acids: CASSLSTGAGNQPQHF. The J gene is TRBJ1-5, the V gene TRBV28; 7 nucleotides align to TRBD1. Per germline, CDR1 MDHEN and CDR2 SYDVKM. V shed 1 base, J shed 2 bases, and the junction held 5 bases outside the gene matches. The CDR3 is 16 amino acids.

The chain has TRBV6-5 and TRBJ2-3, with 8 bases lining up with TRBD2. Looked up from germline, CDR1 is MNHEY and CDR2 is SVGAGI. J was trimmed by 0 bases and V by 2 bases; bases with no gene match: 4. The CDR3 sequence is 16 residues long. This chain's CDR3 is CASSYVSGESTDTQYF. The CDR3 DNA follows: TGTGCCAGCAGTTACGTTAGCGGGGAAAGCACAGATACGCAGTATTTT.

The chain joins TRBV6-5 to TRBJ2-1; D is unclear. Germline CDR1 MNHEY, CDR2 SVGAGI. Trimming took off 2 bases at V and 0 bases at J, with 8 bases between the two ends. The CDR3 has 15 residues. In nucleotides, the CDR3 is TGTGCCAGCAGTTACCTAGGAGACTCCTACAATGAGCAGTTCTTC. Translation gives CASSYLGDSYNEQFF.

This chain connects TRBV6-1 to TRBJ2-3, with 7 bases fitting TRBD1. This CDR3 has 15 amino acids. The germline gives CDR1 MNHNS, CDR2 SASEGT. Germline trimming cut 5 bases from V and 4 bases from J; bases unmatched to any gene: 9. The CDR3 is CASSKGETGPDTQYF. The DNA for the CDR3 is TGTGCCAGCAGTAAGGGAGAGACAGGGCCAGATACGCAGTATTTT.

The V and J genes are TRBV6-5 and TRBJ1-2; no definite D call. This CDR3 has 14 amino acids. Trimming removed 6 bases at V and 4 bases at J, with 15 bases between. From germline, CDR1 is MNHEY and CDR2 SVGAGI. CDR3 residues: CASSINEDAYGYTF. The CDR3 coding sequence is TGTGCCAGCAGCATAAATGAGGATGCCTATGGCTACACCTTC.

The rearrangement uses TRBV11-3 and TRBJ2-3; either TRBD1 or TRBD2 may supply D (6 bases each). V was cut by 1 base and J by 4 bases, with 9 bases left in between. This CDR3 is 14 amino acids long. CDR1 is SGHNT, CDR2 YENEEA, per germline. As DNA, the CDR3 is TGTGCCAGCAGCTTAGGGGGGGCGTCAGATACGCAGTATTTT. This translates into CASSLGGASDTQYF. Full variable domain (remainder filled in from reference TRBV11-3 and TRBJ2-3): EAGVVQSPRYKIIEKKQPVAFWCNPISGHNTLYWYLQNLGQGPELLIRYENEEAVDDSQLPKDRFSAERLKGVDSTLKIQPAELGDSAVYLCASSLGGASDTQYFGPGTRLTVL.

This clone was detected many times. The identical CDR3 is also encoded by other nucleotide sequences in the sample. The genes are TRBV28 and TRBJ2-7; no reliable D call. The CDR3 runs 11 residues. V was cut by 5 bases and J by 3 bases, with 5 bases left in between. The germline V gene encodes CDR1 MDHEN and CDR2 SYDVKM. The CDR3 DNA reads TGTGCCAGCAGTGCGTACTACGAGCAGTACTTC. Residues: CASSAYYEQYF.